Presented here are 27 T cell receptor beta chains from one specimen sequenced in a study of radiotherapy plus CTLA-4 blockade in lung cancer. Data came from immunoSEQ multiplex PCR; TCRdb stores just in-frame clones and leaves some out. This sample has about 35,000 clones, with 85% found just once. The sample in question was peripheral blood, obtained from a patient treated with radiotherapy plus ipilimumab. Receptors were obtained from a human donor with non-small cell lung cancer who had stable disease on radiotherapy plus ipilimumab.

J is TRBJ1-6 and V is TRBV7-3; D is uncertain. V was trimmed by 3 bases and J by 8 bases, leaving 14 bases between them. The CDR3 runs to 15 residues. Germline loops: CDR1 SGHTA, CDR2 FQGTGA. CDR3 region: CASSLSGRLDSPLHF. In nucleotides, the CDR3 is TGTGCCAGCAGCTTGTCAGGCAGGTTGGATTCACCCCTCCACTTT.

The V and J genes are TRBV7-6 and TRBJ1-3; D remains ambiguous. V shed 1 base and J shed 1 base, with 8 bases lying between them. Germline CDR1 and CDR2: SGHVS and FNYEAQ. This CDR3 is built from 15 residues. CDR3 DNA: TGTGCCAGCAGCTTAGGTTCGGGGTCTGGAAACACCATATATTTT. As protein: CASSLGSGSGNTIYF.

This clone was detected once. The rearrangement links TRBV5-4 to TRBJ1-2, with D possibly TRBD1 on 5 matching bases. CDR3 length: 13 residues. CDR1 and CDR2 (germline): SGHNT, YYREEE (reference sequence). Between the trimmed V and J ends, which lost 0 bases and 10 bases, there was a span of 13 bases. CDR3 sequence (DNA): TGTGCCAGCAGCTTGGATCAGGGCCGCGACTACACCTTC. Translation gives CASSLDQGRDYTF.

This clone was observed once. One end of the junction varies from germline; a read error may be responsible. The V gene is TRBV27, the J gene TRBJ2-5; TRBD2 agrees at 8 bases. Per germline, CDR1 MNHEY and CDR2 SMNVEV (reference sequence). The CDR3 runs 17 residues. The CDR3 region is CASRFKASGLYQETQYF. In DNA, the CDR3 is TGTGCCAGCCGTTTTAAGGCTAGCGGGCTTTACCAAGAGACCCAGTACTTC.

Here the CDR3 reads CASSYSGPYSNQPQHF. The CDR3 DNA follows: TGTGCCAGCAGTTACTCCGGTCCCTATAGCAATCAGCCCCAGCATTTT. This chain uses TRBV6-5 with TRBJ1-5; D is uncertain. The V and J ends lost 0 bases and 0 bases respectively, with 9 bases between them. The CDR3 contains 16 residues. The germline V gene encodes CDR1 MNHEY and CDR2 SVGAGI.

This clone turned up a few times. The CDR3 reads CASKLTGPGNTIYF. CDR3 bases: TGTGCCAGCAAGCTGACAGGGCCTGGAAACACCATATATTTT. The rearrangement links TRBV6-5 to TRBJ1-3, with 7 bases fitting TRBD1. V was pared by 7 bases and J by 2 bases, with 5 bases of the junction left unmatched. CDR1 and CDR2 (germline): MNHEY, SVGAGI. The CDR3 has 14 amino acids.

The chain links TRBV5-1 to TRBJ1-4; no firm D call. Trimming pared 0 bases from V and 10 bases from J, leaving 16 bases between. The CDR3 is 15 residues long. The germline V gene encodes CDR1 SGHRS and CDR2 YFSETQ. CDR3 nucleotides: TGCGCCAGCAGCTTGGCCGGAGGTTTAGAAGGAAAACTGTTTTTT. Its protein is CASSLAGGLEGKLFF.

The chain uses TRBV28 and TRBJ1-5; D is uncertain. The germline V and J ends were trimmed by 1 base and 7 bases, with 5 bases remaining between them. The CDR3 is 12 residues long. In germline, CDR1 is MDHEN, CDR2 SYDVKM. The CDR3 nucleotides read TGTGCCAGCAGTTTATATAGCCAGCCCCAGCATTTT. Translated, it gives CASSLYSQPQHF.

This clone was recorded once. V usage is TRBV27 and J usage is TRBJ1-1, with 8 bases matching TRBD1. Germline trimming cut 6 bases from V and 4 bases from J; bases unmatched to any gene: 10. The CDR3 runs to 15 residues. Germline loops: CDR1 MNHEY, CDR2 SMNVEV (reference sequence). CDR3 nucleotides: TGTGCCAGCAGCCTGACAGGGGAAGTGGTCACTGAAGCTTTCTTT. It encodes CASSLTGEVVTEAFF.

The V call is TRBV19, the J call TRBJ1-1; possibly TRBD1 for D (6 bases). CDR3 length: 18 residues. V was pared by 4 bases and J by 1 base, with 22 bases between. Germline assignment: CDR1 LNHDA and CDR2 SQIVND (reference sequence). This CDR3 is CASSTPRDNLLRNTEAFF. As DNA, the CDR3 is TGTGCCAGTAGTACACCCCGGGACAACTTATTACGGAACACTGAAGCTTTCTTT.

This chain connects TRBV11-2 to TRBJ1-2; D may be TRBD1 (6 bases). The CDR3 is made up of 15 amino acids. In germline, CDR1 is SGHAT, CDR2 FQNNGV. The V end lost 5 bases, the J end lost 4 bases, and 17 bases lay between the germline ends. The CDR3: CASSRGGGSVYGYTF. The CDR3 DNA follows: TGTGCCAGCAGCCGAGGGGGGGGCAGCGTCTATGGCTACACCTTC.

The CDR3 is CASSQDPRSGRALVNEQFF. CDR3 nucleotides: TGCGCCAGCAGCCAAGACCCGAGGAGCGGGAGGGCCCTGGTGAATGAGCAGTTCTTC. This sequence joins TRBV4-1 and TRBJ2-1; 10 nucleotides align to TRBD2. Germline V CDR1 and CDR2: MGHRA, YSYEKL. V shed 0 bases, J shed 7 bases, and the junction held 15 bases outside the gene matches. The CDR3 loop spans 19 amino acids.

The V gene is TRBV18, the J gene TRBJ2-3; 12 bases are a match to TRBD1. Germline trimming cut 4 bases from V and 6 bases from J; bases unmatched to any gene: 2. The germline gives CDR1 KGHSH, CDR2 LQKENI. The CDR3 extends over 14 amino acids. The CDR3 here is CASSLGQGADTQYF. DNA for the CDR3: TGTGCCAGCTCACTGGGACAGGGGGCTGATACGCAGTATTTT.

The genes are TRBV7-3 and TRBJ2-7; TRBD1 is a possible D gene (5 bases). The V gene's germline CDR1 is SGHTA and CDR2 FQGTGA. The CDR3 loop spans 14 amino acids. The germline V and J ends were trimmed by 5 bases and 2 bases, with 13 bases remaining between them. The CDR3 region is CASSISGAAYEQYF. For the CDR3, the DNA is TGTGCCAGCAGCATAAGTGGGGCCGCCTACGAGCAGTACTTC. Filled out from reference TRBV7-3 and TRBJ2-7, the complete variable domain reads GAGVSQTPSNKVTEKGKYVELRCDPISGHTALYWYRQSLGQGPEFLIYFQGTGAADDSGLPNDRFFAVRPEGSVSTLKIQRTERGDSAVYLCASSISGAAYEQYFGPGTRLTVT.

The genes are TRBV7-9 and TRBJ2-3; D not resolved. This CDR3 comprises 17 residues. The germline V gene has CDR1 SEHNR and CDR2 FQNEAQ (reference sequence). V dropped 3 bases and J dropped 2 bases, with 18 bases sitting between them. This CDR3 reads CASSFPRYYLLTDTQYF. In DNA form, the CDR3 reads TGTGCCAGCAGCTTCCCCCGATACTACCTTCTCACAGATACGCAGTATTTT.

The gene calls are TRBV2 and TRBJ2-2, with a weak D call TRBD1 (6 bases). This CDR3 spans 14 amino acids. With 5 bases removed from V and 1 base from J, the gap between germline ends came to 8 bases. Germline assignment: CDR1 SNHLY and CDR2 FYNNEI. This CDR3 is CASSPGQNTGELFF. The CDR3, as DNA: TGTGCCAGCAGTCCGGGACAGAACACCGGGGAGCTGTTTTTT.

This sequence joins TRBV14 and TRBJ1-2, with D perhaps matching TRBD1 (5 bases). CDR1 is SGHDN and CDR2 is FVKESK in the germline V gene. This CDR3 has 16 residues. The V end lost 1 base, the J end lost 7 bases, and 19 bases lay between the germline ends. Here the CDR3 DNA reads TGTGCCAGCAGCCAAGTGGGGGACTCTGACCCCTCTGGCTACACCTTC. Protein product: CASSQVGDSDPSGYTF.

The chain links TRBV30 to TRBJ1-4; D uncertain. V lost 2 bases to trimming and J lost 3 bases, with 16 bases between them. This CDR3 comprises 16 residues. The V gene's germline CDR1 is GTSNPN and CDR2 SVGIG (reference sequence). The CDR3 loop reads CAWSRHLGPANEKLFF. CDR3 bases: TGTGCCTGGAGTAGGCACCTGGGCCCGGCTAATGAAAAACTGTTTTTT.

The chain carries TRBV7-2 and TRBJ2-1; 11 bases line up with TRBD2. V shed 5 bases, J shed 2 bases, and the junction held 14 bases outside the gene matches. CDR1 and CDR2 (germline): SGHTA, FQGNSA. This CDR3 region has 19 residues. DNA of the CDR3: TGTGCCAGCAGCGTAATAGGGGGACTAGCGGATTACACCTACAATGAGCAGTTCTTC. Encoded protein: CASSVIGGLADYTYNEQFF.

The chain links TRBV28 to TRBJ2-3; 13 positions agree with TRBD2. The CDR3 sequence is 16 residues long. The V gene end was trimmed by 4 bases and the J gene end by 2 bases; junction bases not matched to a gene: 3. The germline V gene has CDR1 MDHEN and CDR2 SYDVKM. The CDR3 loop reads CASSSGTSGTTDTQYF. The CDR3 DNA is TGTGCCAGCAGTTCCGGGACTAGCGGGACCACAGATACGCAGTATTTT.

The chain links TRBV18 to TRBJ2-6; D is uncertain. The V end lost 0 bases, the J end lost 4 bases, and 7 bases lay between the germline ends. Per germline, CDR1 KGHSH and CDR2 LQKENI. The CDR3 has 15 residues. Written as DNA, the CDR3 is TGTGCCAGCTCACCACCGAGCATCGGGGCCAACGTCCTGACTTTC. Encoded protein: CASSPPSIGANVLTF.

The gene calls are TRBV11-3 and TRBJ1-1; the match to TRBD1 covers 7 bases. J gave up 4 bases and V 1 base, and 0 bases lay outside the gene matches. The CDR3 is 13 residues long. Germline-derived CDR1 and CDR2 are SGHNT and YENEEA. This chain's CDR3 is CASSLAGGTEAFF. CDR3 bases: TGTGCCAGCAGCTTAGCAGGGGGCACTGAAGCTTTCTTT.

The rearrangement joins TRBV6-4 to TRBJ2-2; D call uncertain. CDR1 MRHNA and CDR2 SNTAGT come from the germline V gene. The ends were cut back, 0 bases at V and 2 bases at J, with 7 bases in the middle. The CDR3 spans 15 residues. This CDR3 reads CASSDSADNTGELFF. CDR3 sequence (DNA): TGTGCCAGCAGTGACTCGGCAGATAACACCGGGGAGCTGTTTTTT.

The CDR3 protein is CAWSVTALYGYTF. The CDR3 coding sequence is TGTGCCTGGAGTGTAACAGCCCTTTATGGCTACACCTTC. The V call is TRBV30, the J call TRBJ1-2; the D is unclear. Trimming took off 0 bases at V and 5 bases at J, with 10 bases between the two ends. The CDR3 totals 13 residues. Germline V gene data show CDR1 as GTSNPN and CDR2 as SVGIG (reference sequence).

V gene TRBV29-1 combines with J gene TRBJ1-5; D remains unclear. Germline CDR1 is SQVTM and CDR2 is ANQGSEA. The CDR3 spans 12 residues. Trimming left V 4 bases short and J 10 bases short, with 14 bases between. For the CDR3, the DNA is TGCAGCGTTGCCGAGTCCCAAAAACCCCAGCATTTT. It specifies CSVAESQKPQHF.

This clone was counted only a few times. This chain joins TRBV11-2 and TRBJ2-5; 8 bases map to TRBD2. This CDR3 contains 15 residues. The junction had 6 bases not matched to a gene; V was cut back by 5 bases and J by 1 base. The germline gives CDR1 SGHAT, CDR2 FQNNGV. This chain's CDR3 is CASSQDREGQETQYF. CDR3 nucleotide sequence: TGTGCCAGCAGCCAAGATCGGGAGGGCCAAGAGACCCAGTACTTC.

This clone was picked up one time. The gene calls are TRBV7-3 and TRBJ2-6, with 11 bases that match TRBD1. The CDR3 sequence is 18 residues long. J was trimmed by 0 bases and V by 3 bases; bases with no gene match: 4. Germline CDR1 and CDR2: SGHTA and FQGTGA. The CDR3 DNA is TGTGCCAGCAGCTTGCGGGGACAGGGGGGCTCTGGGGCCAACGTCCTGACTTTC. Translating it yields CASSLRGQGGSGANVLTF.